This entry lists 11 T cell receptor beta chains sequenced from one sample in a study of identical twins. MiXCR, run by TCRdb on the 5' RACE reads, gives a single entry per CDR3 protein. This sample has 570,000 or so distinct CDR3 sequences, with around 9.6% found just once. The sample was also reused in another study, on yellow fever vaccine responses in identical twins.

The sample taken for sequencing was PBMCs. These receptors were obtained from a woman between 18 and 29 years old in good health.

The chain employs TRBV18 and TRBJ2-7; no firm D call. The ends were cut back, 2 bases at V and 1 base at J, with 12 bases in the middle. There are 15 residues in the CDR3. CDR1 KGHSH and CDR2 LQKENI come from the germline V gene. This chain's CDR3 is CASSPGVALSYEQYF. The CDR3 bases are TGTGCCAGCTCACCAGGGGTAGCTTTGTCCTACGAGCAGTACTTC.

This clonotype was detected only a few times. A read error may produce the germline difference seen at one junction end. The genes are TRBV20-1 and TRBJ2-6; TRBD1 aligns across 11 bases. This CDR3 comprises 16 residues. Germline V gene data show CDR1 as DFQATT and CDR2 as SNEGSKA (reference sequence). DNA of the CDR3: TGCAGTGCCAGAGGACAGGGGGCTTCTGGGGCCAACGTCCTGACTTTC. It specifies CSARGQGASGANVLTF.

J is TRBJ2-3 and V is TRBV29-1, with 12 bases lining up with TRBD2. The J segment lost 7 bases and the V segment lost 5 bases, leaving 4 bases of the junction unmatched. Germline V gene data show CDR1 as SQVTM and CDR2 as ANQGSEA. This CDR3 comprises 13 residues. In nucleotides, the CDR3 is TGCAGCGTTCGGACTAGCGGGGAGTATACGCAGTATTTT. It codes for CSVRTSGEYTQYF.

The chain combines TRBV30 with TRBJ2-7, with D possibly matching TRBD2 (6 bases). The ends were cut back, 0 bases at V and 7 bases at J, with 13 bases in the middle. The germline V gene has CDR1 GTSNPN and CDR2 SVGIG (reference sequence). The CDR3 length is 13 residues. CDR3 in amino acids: CAWSVRSREEQYF. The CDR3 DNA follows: TGTGCCTGGAGTGTACGGAGCCGGGAGGAGCAGTACTTC.

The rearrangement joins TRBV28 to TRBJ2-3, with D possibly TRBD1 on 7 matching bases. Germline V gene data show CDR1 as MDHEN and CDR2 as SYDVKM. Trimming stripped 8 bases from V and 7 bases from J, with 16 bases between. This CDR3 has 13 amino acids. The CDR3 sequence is CASSRQGGNTQYF. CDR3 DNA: TGTGCCAGCTCCAGGCAGGGGGGAAATACGCAGTATTTT.

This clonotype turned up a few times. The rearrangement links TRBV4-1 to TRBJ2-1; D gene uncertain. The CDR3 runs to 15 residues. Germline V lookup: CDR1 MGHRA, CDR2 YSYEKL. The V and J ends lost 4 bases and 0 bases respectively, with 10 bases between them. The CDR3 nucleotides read TGCGCCAGCAGCCTGCTCCAGAGCTCCTACAATGAGCAGTTCTTC. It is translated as CASSLLQSSYNEQFF.

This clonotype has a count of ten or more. The CDR3 coding sequence is TGTGCCAGCAGCCCTTCGGGAGGGGGGTACGAGCAGTACTTC. This sequence encodes CASSPSGGGYEQYF. The chain combines TRBV7-2 with TRBJ2-7; TRBD2 aligns across 8 bases. The CDR3 totals 14 residues. V was pared by 5 bases and J by 4 bases, with 7 bases of the junction left unmatched. Germline V gene lookup returns CDR1 SGHTA and CDR2 FQGNSA.

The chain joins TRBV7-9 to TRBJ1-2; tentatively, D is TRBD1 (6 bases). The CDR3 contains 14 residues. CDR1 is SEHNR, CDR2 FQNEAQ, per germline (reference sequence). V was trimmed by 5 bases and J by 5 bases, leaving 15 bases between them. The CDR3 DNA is TGTGCCAGCAGCGCGACGACAGGCGATTATGGCTACACCTTC. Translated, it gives CASSATTGDYGYTF.

As DNA, the CDR3 is TGTGCCAGCGAGGTAGCGGGCATCTACGAGCAGTACTTC. It yields the protein CASEVAGIYEQYF. The genes are TRBV7-9 and TRBJ2-7, with 7 bases fitting TRBD2. The CDR3 has 13 amino acids. J lost 3 bases, V lost 8 bases, and 7 bases had no gene match. Germline CDR1 is SEHNR and CDR2 is FQNEAQ (reference sequence).

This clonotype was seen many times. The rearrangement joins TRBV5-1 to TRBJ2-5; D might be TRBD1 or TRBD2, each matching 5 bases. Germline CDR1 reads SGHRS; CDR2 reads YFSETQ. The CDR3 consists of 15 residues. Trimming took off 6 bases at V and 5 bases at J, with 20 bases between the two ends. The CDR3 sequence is CASTASWDLRETQYF. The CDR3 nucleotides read TGCGCCAGCACCGCGAGCTGGGACCTGAGGGAGACCCAGTACTTC.

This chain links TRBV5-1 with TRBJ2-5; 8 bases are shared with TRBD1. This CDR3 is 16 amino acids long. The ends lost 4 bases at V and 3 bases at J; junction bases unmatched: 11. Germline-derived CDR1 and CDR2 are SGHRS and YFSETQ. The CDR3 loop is CASSPGAGGLEETQYF. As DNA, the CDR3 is TGCGCCAGCAGCCCCGGGGCAGGGGGCCTCGAAGAGACCCAGTACTTC.